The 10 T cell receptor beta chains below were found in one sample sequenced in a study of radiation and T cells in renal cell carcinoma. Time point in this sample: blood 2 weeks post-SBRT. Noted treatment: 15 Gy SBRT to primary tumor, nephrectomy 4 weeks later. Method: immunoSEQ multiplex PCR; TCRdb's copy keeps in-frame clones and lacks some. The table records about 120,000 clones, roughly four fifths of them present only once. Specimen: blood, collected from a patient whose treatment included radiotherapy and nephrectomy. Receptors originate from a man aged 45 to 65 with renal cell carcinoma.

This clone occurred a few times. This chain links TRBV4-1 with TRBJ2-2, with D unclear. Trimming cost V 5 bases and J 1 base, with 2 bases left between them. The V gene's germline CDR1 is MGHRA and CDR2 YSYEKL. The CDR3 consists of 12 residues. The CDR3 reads CASSLNTGELFF. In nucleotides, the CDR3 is TGCGCCAGCAGCTTGAACACCGGGGAGCTGTTTTTT.

The CDR3: CAWSVGTTVVRQYF. DNA of the CDR3: TGTGCCTGGAGTGTAGGGACGACTGTAGTTAGGCAGTATTTT. The chain combines TRBV30 with TRBJ2-3; D tentatively reads TRBD1 or TRBD2 (5 bases each). Germline V gene lookup returns CDR1 GTSNPN and CDR2 SVGIG (reference sequence). V lost 0 bases and J 11 bases, leaving 18 bases between the germline ends. This CDR3 is built from 14 residues.

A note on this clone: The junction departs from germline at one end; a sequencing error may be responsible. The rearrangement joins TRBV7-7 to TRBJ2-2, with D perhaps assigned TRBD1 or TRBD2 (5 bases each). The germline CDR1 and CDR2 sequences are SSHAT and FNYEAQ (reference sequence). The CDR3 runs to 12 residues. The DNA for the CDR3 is TGTGCTAGCAGCCAGGGACCCGGGGAGCTGTTTTTT. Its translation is CASSQGPGELFF.

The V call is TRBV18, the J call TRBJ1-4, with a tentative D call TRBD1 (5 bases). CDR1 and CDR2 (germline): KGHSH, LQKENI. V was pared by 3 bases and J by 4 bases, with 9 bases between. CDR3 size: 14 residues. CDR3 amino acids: CASSPRQLNEKLFF. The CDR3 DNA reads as TGTGCCAGCTCACCCAGACAGCTTAATGAAAAACTGTTTTTT.

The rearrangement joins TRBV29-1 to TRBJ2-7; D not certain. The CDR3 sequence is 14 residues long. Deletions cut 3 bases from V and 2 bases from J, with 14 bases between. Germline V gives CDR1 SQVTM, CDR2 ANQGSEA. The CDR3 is CSVEVQAVAYEQYF. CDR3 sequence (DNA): TGCAGCGTTGAGGTACAAGCAGTCGCCTACGAGCAGTACTTC.

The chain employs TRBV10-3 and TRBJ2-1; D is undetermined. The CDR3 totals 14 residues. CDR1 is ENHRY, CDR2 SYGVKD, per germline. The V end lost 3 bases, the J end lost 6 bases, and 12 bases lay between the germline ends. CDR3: CAISDSRSSNEQFF. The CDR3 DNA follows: TGTGCCATCAGTGACTCCCGTTCGTCCAATGAGCAGTTCTTC.

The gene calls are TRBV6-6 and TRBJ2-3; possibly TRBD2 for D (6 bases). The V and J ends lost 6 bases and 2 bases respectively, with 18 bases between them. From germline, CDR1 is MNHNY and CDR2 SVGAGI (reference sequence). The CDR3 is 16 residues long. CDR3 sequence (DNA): TGTGCCAGCAGACCGACTAGTCCTTCCCTCACAGATACGCAGTATTTT. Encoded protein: CASRPTSPSLTDTQYF.

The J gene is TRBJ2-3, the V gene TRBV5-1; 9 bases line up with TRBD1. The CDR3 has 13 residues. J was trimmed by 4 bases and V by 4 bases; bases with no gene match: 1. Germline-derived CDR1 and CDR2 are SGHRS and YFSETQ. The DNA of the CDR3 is TGCGCCAGCAGCCGGACAGGGGCAGATACGCAGTATTTT. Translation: CASSRTGADTQYF.

CDR3 sequence: CASSAASGGAADTQYF. DNA of the CDR3: TGTGCCAGCAGCGCCGCTAGCGGGGGGGCGGCAGATACGCAGTATTTT. The rearrangement joins TRBV9 to TRBJ2-3, with 12 nucleotides matching TRBD2. The V gene end was trimmed by 3 bases and the J gene end by 4 bases; junction bases not matched to a gene: 6. The germline V gene encodes CDR1 SGDLS and CDR2 YYNGEE. The CDR3 length is 16 residues.

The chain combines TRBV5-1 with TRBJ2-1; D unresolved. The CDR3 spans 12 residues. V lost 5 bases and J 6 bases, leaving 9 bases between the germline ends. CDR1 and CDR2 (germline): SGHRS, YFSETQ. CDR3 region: CASRVDLNEQFF. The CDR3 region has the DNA TGCGCCAGCAGAGTAGATCTCAATGAGCAGTTCTTC.